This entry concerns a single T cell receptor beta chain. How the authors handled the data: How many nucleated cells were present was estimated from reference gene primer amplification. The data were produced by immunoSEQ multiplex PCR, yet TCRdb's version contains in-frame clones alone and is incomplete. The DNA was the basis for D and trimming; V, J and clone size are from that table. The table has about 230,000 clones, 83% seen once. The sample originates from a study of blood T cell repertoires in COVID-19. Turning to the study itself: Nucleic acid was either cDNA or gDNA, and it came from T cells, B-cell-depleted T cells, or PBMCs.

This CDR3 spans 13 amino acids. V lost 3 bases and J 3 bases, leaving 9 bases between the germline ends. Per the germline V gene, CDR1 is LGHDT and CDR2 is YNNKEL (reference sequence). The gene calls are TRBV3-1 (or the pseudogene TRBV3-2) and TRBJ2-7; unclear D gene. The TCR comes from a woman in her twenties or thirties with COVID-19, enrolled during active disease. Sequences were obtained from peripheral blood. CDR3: CASSQGSFYEQYF. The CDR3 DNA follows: TGTGCCAGCAGCCAGGGCTCTTTCTACGAGCAGTACTTC.